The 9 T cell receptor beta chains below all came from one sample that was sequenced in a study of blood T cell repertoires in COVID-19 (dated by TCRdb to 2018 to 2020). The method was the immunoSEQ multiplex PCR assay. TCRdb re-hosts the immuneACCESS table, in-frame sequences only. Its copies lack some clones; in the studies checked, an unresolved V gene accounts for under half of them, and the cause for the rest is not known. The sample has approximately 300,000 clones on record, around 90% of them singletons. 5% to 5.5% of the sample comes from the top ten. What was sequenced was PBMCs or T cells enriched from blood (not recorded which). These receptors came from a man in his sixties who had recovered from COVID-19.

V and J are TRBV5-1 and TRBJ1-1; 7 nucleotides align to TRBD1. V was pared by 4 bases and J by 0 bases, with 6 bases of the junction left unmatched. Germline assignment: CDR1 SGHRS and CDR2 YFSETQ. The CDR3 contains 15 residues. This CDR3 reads CASSAGQAVNTEAFF. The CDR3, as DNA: TGCGCCAGCAGCGCCGGACAGGCTGTGAACACTGAAGCTTTCTTT.

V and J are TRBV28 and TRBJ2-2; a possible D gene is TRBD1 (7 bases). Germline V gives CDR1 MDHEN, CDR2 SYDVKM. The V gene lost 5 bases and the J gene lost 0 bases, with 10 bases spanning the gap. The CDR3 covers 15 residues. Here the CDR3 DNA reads TGTGCCAGCAGTCCAGGGGGGACGAACACCGGGGAGCTGTTTTTT. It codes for CASSPGGTNTGELFF.

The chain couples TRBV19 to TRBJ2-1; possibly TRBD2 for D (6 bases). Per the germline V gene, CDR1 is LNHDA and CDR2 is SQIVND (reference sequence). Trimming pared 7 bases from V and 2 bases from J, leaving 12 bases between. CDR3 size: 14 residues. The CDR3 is CASNSGVAYNEQFF. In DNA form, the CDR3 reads TGTGCCAGTAATAGCGGAGTCGCCTACAATGAGCAGTTCTTC.

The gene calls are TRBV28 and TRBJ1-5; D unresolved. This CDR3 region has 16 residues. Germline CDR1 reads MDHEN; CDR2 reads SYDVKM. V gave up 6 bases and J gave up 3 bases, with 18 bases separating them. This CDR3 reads CASSPGERLSNQPQHF. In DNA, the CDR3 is TGTGCCAGCAGCCCCGGGGAGAGACTATCCAATCAGCCCCAGCATTTT.

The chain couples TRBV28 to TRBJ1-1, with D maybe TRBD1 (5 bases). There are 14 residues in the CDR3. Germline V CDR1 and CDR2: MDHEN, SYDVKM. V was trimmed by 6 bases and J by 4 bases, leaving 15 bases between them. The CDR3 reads CASRRQGGFTEAFF. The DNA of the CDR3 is TGTGCCAGCAGGCGCCAGGGAGGCTTCACTGAAGCTTTCTTT.

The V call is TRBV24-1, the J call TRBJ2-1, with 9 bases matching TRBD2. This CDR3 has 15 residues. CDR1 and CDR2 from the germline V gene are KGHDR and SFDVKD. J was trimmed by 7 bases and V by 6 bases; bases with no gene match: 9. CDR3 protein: CATSRSGRTENEQFF. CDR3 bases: TGTGCCACCAGTCGAAGCGGGAGGACCGAGAATGAGCAGTTCTTC.

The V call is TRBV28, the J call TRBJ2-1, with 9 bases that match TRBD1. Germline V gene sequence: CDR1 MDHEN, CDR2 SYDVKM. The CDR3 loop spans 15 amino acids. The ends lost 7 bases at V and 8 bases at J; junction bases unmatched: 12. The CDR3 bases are TGTGCCAGCAAGCCGGGACAGGGCAGTTGGTATGAGCAGTTCTTC. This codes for CASKPGQGSWYEQFF.

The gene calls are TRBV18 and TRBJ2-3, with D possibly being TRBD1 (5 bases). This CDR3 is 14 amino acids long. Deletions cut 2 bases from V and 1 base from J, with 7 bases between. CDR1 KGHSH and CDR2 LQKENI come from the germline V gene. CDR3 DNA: TGTGCCAGCTCACCATTACAGGGCACAGATACGCAGTATTTT. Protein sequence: CASSPLQGTDTQYF.

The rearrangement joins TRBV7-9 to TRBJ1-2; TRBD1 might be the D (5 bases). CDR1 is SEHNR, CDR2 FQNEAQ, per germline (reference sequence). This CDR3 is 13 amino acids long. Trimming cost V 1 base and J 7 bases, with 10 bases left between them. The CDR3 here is CASSLGAGSGYTF. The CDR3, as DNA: TGTGCCAGCAGCTTAGGAGCAGGGTCTGGCTACACCTTC.